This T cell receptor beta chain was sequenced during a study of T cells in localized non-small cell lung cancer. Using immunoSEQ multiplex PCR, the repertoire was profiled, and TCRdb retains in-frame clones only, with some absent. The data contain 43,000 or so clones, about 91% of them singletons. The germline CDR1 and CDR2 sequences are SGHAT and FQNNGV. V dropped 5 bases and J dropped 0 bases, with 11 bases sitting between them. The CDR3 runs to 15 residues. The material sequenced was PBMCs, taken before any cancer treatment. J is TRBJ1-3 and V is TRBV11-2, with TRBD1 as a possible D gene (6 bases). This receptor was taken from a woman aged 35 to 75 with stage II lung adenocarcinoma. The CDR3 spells CASSPGQSSGNTIYF. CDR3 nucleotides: TGTGCCAGCAGCCCAGGACAGAGCTCTGGAAACACCATATATTTT. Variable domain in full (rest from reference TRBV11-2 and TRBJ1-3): EAGVAQSPRYKIIEKRQSVAFWCNPISGHATLYWYQQILGQGPKLLIQFQNNGVVDDSQLPKDRFSAERLKGVDSTLKIQPAKLEDSAVYLCASSPGQSSGNTIYFGEGSWLTVV.